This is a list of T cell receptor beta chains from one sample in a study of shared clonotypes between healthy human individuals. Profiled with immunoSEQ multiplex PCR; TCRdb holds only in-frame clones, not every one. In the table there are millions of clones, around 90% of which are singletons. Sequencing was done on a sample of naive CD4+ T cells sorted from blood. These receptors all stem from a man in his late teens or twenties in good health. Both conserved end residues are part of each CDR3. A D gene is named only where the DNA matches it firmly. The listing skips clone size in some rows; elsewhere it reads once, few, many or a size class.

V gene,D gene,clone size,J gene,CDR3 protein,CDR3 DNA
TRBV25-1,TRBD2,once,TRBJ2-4,CASSDSGLANIQYF,TGTGCCAGCAGTGACTCCGGACTAGCAAACATTCAGTACTTC
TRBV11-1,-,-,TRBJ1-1,CASSLSGQGWTEAFF,TGTGCCAGCAGCTTATCGGGGCAGGGGTGGACTGAAGCTTTCTTT
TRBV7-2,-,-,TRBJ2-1,CASSLGQSLYNEQFF,TGTGCCAGCAGCTTAGGACAGTCGCTTTACAATGAGCAGTTCTTC
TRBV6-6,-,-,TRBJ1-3,CASSYPTGSSGNTIYF,TGTGCCAGCAGTTACCCTACAGGGAGCTCTGGAAACACCATATATTTT
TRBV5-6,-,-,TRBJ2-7,CASSFTGIPYEQYF,TGTGCCAGCAGCTTTACAGGGATTCCCTACGAGCAGTACTTC
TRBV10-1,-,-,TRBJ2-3,CASSESVGSTDTQYF,TGCGCCAGCAGTGAATCCGTGGGTTCGACAGATACGCAGTATTTT
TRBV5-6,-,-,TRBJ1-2,CASSLGTSVGYTF,TGTGCCAGCAGCTTGGGGACATCAGTAGGCTACACCTTC
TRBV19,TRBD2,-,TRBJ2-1,CASSFTSGSGEQFF,TGTGCCAGTAGTTTTACTAGCGGGAGTGGTGAGCAGTTCTTC
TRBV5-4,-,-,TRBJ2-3,CASSDVDTQYF,TGTGCCAGCAGCGACGTAGATACGCAGTATTTT
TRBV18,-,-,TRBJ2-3,CASSAPGLVDTQYF,TGTGCCAGCTCAGCCCCGGGGCTGGTGGATACGCAGTATTTT
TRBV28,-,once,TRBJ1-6,CASIGGGDSPLHF,TGTGCCAGCATTGGGGGGGGAGATTCACCCCTCCACTTT
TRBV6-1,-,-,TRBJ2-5,CASSERSRGQETQYF,TGTGCCAGCAGTGAAAGAAGCAGGGGTCAAGAGACCCAGTACTTC
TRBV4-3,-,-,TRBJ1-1,CASSQFIQGEAFF,TGCGCCAGCAGCCAGTTCATCCAGGGGGAAGCTTTCTTT
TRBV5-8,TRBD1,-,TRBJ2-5,CASSPGQVNQETQYF,TGTGCCAGCAGCCCGGGACAGGTCAACCAAGAGACCCAGTACTTC